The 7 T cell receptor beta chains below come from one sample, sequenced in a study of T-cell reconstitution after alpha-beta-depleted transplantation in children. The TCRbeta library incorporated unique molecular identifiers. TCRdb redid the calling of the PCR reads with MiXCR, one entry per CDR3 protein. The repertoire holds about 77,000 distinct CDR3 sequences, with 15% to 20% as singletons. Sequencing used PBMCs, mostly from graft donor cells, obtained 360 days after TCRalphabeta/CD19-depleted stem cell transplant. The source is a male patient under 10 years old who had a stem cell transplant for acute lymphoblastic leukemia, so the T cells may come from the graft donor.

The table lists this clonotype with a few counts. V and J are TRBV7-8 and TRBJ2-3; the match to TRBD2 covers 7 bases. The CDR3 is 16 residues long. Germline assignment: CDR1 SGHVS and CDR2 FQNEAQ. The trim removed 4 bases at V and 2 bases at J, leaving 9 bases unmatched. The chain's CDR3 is CASSSETSPLTDTQYF. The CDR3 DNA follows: TGTGCCAGCAGCTCTGAGACTAGCCCCCTCACAGATACGCAGTATTTT.

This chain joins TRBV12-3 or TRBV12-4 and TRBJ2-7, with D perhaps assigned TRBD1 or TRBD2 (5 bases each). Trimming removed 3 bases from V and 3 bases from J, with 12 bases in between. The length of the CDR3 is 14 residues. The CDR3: CASSFEGSGYEQYF. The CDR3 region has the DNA TGTGCCAGCAGTTTTGAGGGGAGCGGCTACGAGCAGTACTTC.

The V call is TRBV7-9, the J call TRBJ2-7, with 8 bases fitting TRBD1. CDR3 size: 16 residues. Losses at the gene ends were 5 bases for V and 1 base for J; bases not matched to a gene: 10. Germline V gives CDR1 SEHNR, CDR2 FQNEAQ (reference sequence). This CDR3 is CASSHGTGARSYEQYF. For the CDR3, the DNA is TGTGCCAGCAGCCACGGGACAGGTGCCCGATCCTACGAGCAGTACTTC.

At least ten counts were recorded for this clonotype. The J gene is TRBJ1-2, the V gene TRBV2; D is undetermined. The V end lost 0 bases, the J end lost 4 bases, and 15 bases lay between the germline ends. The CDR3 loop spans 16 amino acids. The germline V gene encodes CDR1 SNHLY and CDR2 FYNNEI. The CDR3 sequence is CASSEALGGNGYGYTF. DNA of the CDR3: TGTGCCAGCAGTGAAGCGCTTGGAGGGAATGGCTATGGCTACACCTTC.

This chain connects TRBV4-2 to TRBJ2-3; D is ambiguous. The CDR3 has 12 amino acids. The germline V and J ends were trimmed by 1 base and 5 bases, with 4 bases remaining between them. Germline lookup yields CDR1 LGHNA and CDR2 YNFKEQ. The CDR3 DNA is TGTGCCAGCAGCCAAGCCAGAGATACGCAGTATTTT. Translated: CASSQARDTQYF.

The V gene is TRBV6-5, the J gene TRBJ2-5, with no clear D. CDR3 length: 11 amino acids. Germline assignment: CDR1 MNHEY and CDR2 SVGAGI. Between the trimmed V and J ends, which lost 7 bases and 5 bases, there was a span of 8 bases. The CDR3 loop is CASTYGETQYF. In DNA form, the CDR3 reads TGTGCCAGCACCTACGGGGAGACCCAGTACTTC.

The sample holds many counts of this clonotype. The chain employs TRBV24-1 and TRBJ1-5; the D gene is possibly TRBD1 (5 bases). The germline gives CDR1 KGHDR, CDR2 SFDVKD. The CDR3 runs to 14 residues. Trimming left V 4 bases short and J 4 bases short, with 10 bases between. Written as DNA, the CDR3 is TGTGCCACCAGTGACCCGACAGAAAATCAGCCCCAGCATTTT. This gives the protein CATSDPTENQPQHF.